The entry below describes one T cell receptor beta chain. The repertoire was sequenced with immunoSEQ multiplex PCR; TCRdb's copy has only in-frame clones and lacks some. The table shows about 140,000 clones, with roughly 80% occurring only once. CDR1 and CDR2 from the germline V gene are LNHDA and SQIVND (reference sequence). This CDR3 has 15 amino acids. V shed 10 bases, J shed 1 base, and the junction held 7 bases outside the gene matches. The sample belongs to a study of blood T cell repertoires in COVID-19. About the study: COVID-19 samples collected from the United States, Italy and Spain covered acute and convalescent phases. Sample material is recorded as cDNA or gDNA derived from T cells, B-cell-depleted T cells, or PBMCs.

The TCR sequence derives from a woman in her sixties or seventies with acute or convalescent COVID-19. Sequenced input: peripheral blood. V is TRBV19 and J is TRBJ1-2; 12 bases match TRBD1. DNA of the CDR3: TGTGCCACCGCCCGGGACAGGGGGCATAACTATGGCTACACCTTC. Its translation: CATARDRGHNYGYTF.